Below, one T cell receptor beta chain is given with its context. Its antigen is not identified. All donors qualified as healthy HIV-negative adults and had experienced no recent acute infections or vaccinations. This record comes from a study of shared clonotypes between healthy human individuals. About the study: CD4 naive and memory got three plates each, CD8 naive two, CD8 memory one. General study findings and limits: Generally, naive subsets (rather than memory subsets) showed larger estimated richness.

Deep was the level at which the assay was run. The method was immunoSEQ multiplex PCR; TCRdb's version includes in-frame clones alone and lacks a portion of them. The profile shows approximately 720,000 clones, about two thirds of them singletons. The CDR3 has 15 amino acids. Germline CDR1 is MNHNS and CDR2 is SASEGT. V lost 2 bases, J lost 5 bases, and 15 bases lay in between. The clonotype comes from a woman aged 25 to 39 in good health. The rearrangement joins TRBV6-1 to TRBJ2-5; perhaps TRBD1 as D (5 bases). The sample comprised memory CD4+ T cells sorted from blood. Subset noted: CD45RA-negative fraction. CDR3 loop: CASSEMFGKGETQYF. CDR3 nucleotide sequence: TGTGCCAGCAGTGAAATGTTCGGCAAGGGGGAGACCCAGTACTTC.